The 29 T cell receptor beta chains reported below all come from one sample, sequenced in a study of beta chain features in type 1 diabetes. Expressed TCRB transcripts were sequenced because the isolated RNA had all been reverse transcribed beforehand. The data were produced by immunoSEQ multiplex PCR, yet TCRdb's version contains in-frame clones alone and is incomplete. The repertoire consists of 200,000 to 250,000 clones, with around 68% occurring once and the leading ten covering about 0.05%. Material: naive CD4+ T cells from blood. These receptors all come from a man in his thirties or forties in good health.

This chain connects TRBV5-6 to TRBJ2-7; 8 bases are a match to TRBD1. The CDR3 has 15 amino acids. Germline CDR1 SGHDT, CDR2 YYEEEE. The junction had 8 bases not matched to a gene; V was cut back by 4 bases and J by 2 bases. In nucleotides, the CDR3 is TGTGCCAGCAGCCACCGGGACAGGTCAACCTACGAGCAGTACTTC. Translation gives CASSHRDRSTYEQYF.

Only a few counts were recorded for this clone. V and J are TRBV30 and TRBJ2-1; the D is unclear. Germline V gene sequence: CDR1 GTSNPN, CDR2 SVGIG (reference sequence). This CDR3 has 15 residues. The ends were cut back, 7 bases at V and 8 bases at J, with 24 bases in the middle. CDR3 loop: CASIRAVGRIDEQFF. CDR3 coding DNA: TGTGCCTCCATACGGGCCGTGGGCCGGATCGATGAGCAGTTCTTC.

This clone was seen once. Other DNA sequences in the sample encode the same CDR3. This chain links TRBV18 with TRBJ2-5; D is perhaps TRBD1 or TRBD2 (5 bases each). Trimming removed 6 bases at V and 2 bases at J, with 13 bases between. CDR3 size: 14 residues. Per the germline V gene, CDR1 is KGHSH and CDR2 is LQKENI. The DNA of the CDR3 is TGTGCCAGCTCCCCCGGGACGGTTCAAGAGACCCAGTACTTC. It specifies CASSPGTVQETQYF.

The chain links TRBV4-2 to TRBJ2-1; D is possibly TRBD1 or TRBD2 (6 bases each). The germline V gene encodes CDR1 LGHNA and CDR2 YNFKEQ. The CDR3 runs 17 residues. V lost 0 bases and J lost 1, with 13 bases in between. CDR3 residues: CASSQDMLGGSYNEQFF. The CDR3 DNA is TGTGCCAGCAGCCAAGATATGTTAGGGGGGTCCTACAATGAGCAGTTCTTC.

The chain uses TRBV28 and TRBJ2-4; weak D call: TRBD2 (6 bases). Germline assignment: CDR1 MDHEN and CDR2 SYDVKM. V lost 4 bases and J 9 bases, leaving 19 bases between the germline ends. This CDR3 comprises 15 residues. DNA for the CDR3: TGTGCCAGCAGTTACGGGACTGCCCCGAGTAGCATTCAGTACTTC. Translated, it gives CASSYGTAPSSIQYF. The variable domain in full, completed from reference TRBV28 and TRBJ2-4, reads DVKVTQSSRYLVKRTGEKVFLECVQDMDHENMFWYRQDPGLGLRLIYFSYDVKMKEKGDIPEGYSVSREKKERFSLILESASTNQTSMYLCASSYGTAPSSIQYFGAGTRLSVL.

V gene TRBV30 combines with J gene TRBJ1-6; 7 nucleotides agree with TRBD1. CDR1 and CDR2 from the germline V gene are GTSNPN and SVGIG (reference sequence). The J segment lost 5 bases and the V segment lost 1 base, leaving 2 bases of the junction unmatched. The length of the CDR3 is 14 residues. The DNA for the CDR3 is TGTGCCTGGAGTGCCGGGACAGATAATTCACCCCTCCACTTT. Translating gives CAWSAGTDNSPLHF.

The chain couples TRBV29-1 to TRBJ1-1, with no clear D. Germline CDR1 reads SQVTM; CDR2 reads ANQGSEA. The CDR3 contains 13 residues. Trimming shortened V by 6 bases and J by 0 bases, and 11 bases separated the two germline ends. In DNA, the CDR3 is TGCAGCGTCCTGCGGATGATGAACACTGAAGCTTTCTTT. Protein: CSVLRMMNTEAFF.

The CDR3 sequence is CATSTDTDTQYF. Here the CDR3 DNA reads TGTGCCACCAGCACGGATACAGATACGCAGTATTTT. The chain links TRBV15 to TRBJ2-3; D ambiguous. Germline V lookup: CDR1 LNHNV, CDR2 YYDKDF (reference sequence). The V end lost 4 bases, the J end lost 3 bases, and 5 bases lay between the germline ends. The CDR3 runs to 12 residues. Complete variable domain (other parts from reference TRBV15 and TRBJ2-3): DAMVIQNPRYQVTQFGKPVTLSCSQTLNHNVMYWYQQKSSQAPKLLFHYYDKDFNNEADTPDNFQSRRPNTSFCFLDIRSPGLGDTAMYLCATSTDTDTQYFGPGTRLTVL.

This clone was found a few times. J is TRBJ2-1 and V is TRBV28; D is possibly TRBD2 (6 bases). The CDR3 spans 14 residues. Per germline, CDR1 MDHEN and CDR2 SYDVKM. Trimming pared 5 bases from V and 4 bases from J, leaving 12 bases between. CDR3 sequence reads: CASSPGTLYNEQFF. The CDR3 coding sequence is TGTGCCAGCAGTCCCGGGACTTTGTACAATGAGCAGTTCTTC.

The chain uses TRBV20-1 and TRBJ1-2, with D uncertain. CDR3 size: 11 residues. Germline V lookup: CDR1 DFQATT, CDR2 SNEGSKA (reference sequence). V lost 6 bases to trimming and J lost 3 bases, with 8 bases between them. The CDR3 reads CSATADYGYTF. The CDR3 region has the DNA TGCAGTGCCACAGCCGACTATGGCTACACCTTC.

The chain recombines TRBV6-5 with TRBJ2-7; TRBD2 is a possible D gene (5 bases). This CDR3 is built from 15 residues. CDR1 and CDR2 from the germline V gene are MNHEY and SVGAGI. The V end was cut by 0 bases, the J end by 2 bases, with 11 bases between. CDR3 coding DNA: TGTGCCAGCAGTTACTCGGGAGCTGGGACCTACGAGCAGTACTTC. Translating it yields CASSYSGAGTYEQYF.

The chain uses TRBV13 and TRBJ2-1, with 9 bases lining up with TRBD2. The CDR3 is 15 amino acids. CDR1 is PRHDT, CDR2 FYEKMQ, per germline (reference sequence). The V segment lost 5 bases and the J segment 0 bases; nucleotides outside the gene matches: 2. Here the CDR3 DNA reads TGTGCCAGCAGCCTGACTAGCGGCTCCTACAATGAGCAGTTCTTC. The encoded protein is CASSLTSGSYNEQFF.

CDR3 residues: CASSLSGTNYEQYF. Here the CDR3 DNA reads TGTGCCAGCAGCTTGTCCGGGACAAACTACGAGCAGTACTTC. The chain couples TRBV7-2 to TRBJ2-7; D is possibly TRBD1 (6 bases). CDR1 and CDR2 from the germline V gene are SGHTA and FQGNSA. This CDR3 is 14 amino acids long. The V gene lost 3 bases and the J gene lost 3 bases, with 12 bases spanning the gap.

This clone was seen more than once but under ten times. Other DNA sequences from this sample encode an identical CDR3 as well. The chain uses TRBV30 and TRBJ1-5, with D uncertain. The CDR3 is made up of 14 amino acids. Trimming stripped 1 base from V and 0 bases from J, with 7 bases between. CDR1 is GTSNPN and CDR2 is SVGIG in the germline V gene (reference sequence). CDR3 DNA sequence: TGTGCCTGGAGTGGGGCGGATAGCAATCAGCCCCAGCATTTT. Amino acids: CAWSGADSNQPQHF.

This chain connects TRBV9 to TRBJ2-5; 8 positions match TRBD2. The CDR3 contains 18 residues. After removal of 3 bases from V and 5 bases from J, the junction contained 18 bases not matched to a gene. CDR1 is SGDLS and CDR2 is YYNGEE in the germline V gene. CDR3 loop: CASSALAPPLAVRETQYF. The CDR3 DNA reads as TGTGCCAGCAGCGCCCTCGCGCCCCCACTAGCGGTGCGGGAGACCCAGTACTTC.

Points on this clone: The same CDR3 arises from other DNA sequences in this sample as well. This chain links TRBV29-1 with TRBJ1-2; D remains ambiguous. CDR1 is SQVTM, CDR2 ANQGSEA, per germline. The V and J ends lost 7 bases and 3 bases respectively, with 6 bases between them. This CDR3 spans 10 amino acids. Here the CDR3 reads CSAQDYGYTF. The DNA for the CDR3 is TGCAGCGCCCAGGACTATGGCTACACCTTC.

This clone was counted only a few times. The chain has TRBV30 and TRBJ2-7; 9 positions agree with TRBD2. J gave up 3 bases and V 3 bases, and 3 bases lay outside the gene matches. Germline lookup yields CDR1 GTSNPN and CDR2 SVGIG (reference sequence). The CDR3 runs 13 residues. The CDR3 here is CAWSKAGGYEQYF. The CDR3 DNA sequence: TGTGCCTGGAGCAAAGCGGGAGGCTACGAGCAGTACTTC.

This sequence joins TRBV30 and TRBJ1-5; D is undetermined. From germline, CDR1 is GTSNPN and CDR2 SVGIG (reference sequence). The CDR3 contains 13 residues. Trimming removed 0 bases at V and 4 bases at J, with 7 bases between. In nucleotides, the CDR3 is TGTGCCTGGAGTGTAGACGGAAATCAGCCCCAGCATTTT. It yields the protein CAWSVDGNQPQHF.

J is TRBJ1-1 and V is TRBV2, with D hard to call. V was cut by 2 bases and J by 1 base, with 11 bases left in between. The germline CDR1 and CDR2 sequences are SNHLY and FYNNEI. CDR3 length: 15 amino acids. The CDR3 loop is CASSEPRTGNTEAFF. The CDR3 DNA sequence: TGTGCCAGCAGTGAACCCCGGACCGGGAACACTGAAGCTTTCTTT.

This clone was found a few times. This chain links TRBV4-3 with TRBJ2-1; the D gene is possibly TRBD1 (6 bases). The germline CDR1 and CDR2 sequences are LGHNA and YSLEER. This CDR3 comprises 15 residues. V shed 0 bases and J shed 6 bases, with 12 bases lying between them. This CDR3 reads CASSQDNRVSNEQFF. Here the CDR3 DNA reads TGCGCCAGCAGCCAAGATAACAGGGTGAGCAATGAGCAGTTCTTC.

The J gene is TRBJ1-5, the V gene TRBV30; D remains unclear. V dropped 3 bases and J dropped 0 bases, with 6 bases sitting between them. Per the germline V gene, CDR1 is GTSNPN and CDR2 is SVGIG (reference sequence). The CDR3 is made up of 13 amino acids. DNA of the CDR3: TGTGCCTGGAGCCGGAGTAGCAATCAGCCCCAGCATTTT. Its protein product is CAWSRSSNQPQHF.

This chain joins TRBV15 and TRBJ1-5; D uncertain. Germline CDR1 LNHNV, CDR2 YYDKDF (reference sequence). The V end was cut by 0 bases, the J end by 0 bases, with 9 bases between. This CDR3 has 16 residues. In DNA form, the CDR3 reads TGTGCCACCAGCAGAGATCAGGCCCTTAGCAATCAGCCCCAGCATTTT. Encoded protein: CATSRDQALSNQPQHF.

The CDR3 DNA is TGTGCCAGCTCACCAAGAGTCGGGGAGACCCAGTACTTC. This encodes CASSPRVGETQYF. The V call is TRBV18, the J call TRBJ2-5; D is unclear. Between the trimmed V and J ends, which lost 2 bases and 5 bases, there was a span of 9 bases. This CDR3 region has 13 residues. CDR1 is KGHSH, CDR2 LQKENI, per germline.

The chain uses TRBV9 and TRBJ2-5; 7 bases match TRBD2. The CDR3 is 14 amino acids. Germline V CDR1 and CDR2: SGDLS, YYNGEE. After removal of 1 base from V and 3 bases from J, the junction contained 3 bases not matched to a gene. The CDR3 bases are TGTGCCAGCAGCGTAAACGGACTAGAAGAGACCCAGTACTTC. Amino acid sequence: CASSVNGLEETQYF.

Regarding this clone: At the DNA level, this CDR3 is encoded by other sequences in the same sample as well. CDR3 region: CASRMTGDSYEQYF. DNA for the CDR3: TGCGCCAGCAGGATGACAGGGGACTCCTACGAGCAGTACTTC. The chain joins TRBV5-1 to TRBJ2-7; 8 nucleotides match TRBD1. The CDR3 runs to 14 residues. In germline, CDR1 is SGHRS, CDR2 YFSETQ. The V gene end was trimmed by 5 bases and the J gene end by 0 bases; junction bases not matched to a gene: 4.

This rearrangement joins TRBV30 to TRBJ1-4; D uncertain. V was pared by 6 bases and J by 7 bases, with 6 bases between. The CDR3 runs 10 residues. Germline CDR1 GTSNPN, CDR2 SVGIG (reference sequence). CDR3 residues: CACAGEKLFF. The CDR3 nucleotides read TGTGCCTGTGCAGGTGAAAAACTGTTTTTT.

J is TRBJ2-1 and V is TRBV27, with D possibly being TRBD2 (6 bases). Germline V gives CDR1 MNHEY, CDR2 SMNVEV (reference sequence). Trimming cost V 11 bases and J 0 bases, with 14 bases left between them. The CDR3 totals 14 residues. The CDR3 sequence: CASRRESSYNEQFF. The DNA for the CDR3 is TGTGCCTCCCGACGGGAGAGCTCCTACAATGAGCAGTTCTTC.

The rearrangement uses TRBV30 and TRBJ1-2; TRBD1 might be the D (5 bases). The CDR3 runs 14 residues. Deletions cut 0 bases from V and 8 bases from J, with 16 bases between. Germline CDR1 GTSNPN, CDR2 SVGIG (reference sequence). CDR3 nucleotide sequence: TGTGCCTGGAGTGTCGGGACTTCCCGGGGAGGCTACACCTTC. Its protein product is CAWSVGTSRGGYTF.

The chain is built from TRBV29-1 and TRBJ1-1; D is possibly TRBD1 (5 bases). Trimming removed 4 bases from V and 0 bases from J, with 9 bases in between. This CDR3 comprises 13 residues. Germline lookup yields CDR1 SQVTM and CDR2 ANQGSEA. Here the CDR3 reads CSVAQGLNTEAFF. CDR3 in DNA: TGCAGCGTTGCGCAGGGCCTGAACACTGAAGCTTTCTTT.